The rows below give T cell receptor beta chains drawn from one sample of a study of T cell changes during pregnancy in multiple sclerosis. Method: immunoSEQ multiplex PCR; TCRdb's copy keeps in-frame clones and lacks some. The table includes tens of thousands of clones, around 92% detected once. The sequenced sample was peripheral blood, obtained in the third trimester of pregnancy. All receptors derive from a female donor in good health, enrolled as a control in a pregnancy study. CDR3s include the opening cysteine and the closing phenylalanine or tryptophan. Each record gives: clone size, V gene, D gene, J gene, CDR3 DNA, CDR3 protein. The D gene is left open where the match is weak. The size entry is marked missing in some rows and otherwise reads once, few, many or a size class.

NA	TRBV6-5	TRBD1	TRBJ1-2	TGTGCCAGCTCAGGGACAGAATACACCACCTATGGCTACACCTTC	CASSGTEYTTYGYTF
NA	TRBV5-1	TRBD1	TRBJ1-5	TGCGCCAGCAGCCCCGGGACAGGGGGCCAAGCCCAGCATTTT	CASSPGTGGQAQHF
NA	TRBV5-8	NA	TRBJ2-7	TGTGCCAGCAGCCCGGACACAGGCTCCTACGAGCAGTACTTC	CASSPDTGSYEQYF
NA	TRBV12-5	NA	TRBJ2-1	TGTGCTAGTGGCCCAGGCCCGTCTCGAGGGAATGAGCAGTTCTTC	CASGPGPSRGNEQFF
NA	TRBV11-2	NA	TRBJ2-2	TGTGCCAGCAGCTTTTCTCTTACAGAACCGAACACCGGGGAGCTGTTTTTT	CASSFSLTEPNTGELFF
NA	TRBV5-1	TRBD2	TRBJ2-3	TGCGCCAGCAGCCTGGGGACTAGCGGGGGGGATACGCAGTATTTT	CASSLGTSGGDTQYF
NA	TRBV4-3	TRBD1	TRBJ2-7	TGCGCCAGCAGCCACGGGACAGACGAGCAGTACTTC	CASSHGTDEQYF
NA	TRBV2	TRBD2	TRBJ2-5	TGTGCCAGCCTTAGCGGGAGGAAGGGGACCCAGTACTTC	CASLSGRKGTQYF
NA	TRBV4-1	NA	TRBJ2-5	TGCGCCAGCAGCCACCCGGCGGGACTCACCGTCGGGGAGACCCAGTACTTC	CASSHPAGLTVGETQYF
once	TRBV5-1	TRBD1	TRBJ1-1	TGCGCCAGCAGCTCGTCCCTACAGGGGTACACTGAAGCTTTCTTT	CASSSSLQGYTEAFF
NA	TRBV15	TRBD2	TRBJ2-2	TGTGCCACCAGCATCATTAGCGGGGGCCCCGGGGAGCTGTTTTTT	CATSIISGGPGELFF
NA	TRBV30	TRBD1	TRBJ1-5	TGTGCCTGGAGCCCGGACAGGGCTCAGCCCCAGCATTTT	CAWSPDRAQPQHF
NA	TRBV20-1	NA	TRBJ1-2	TGCACCTACCACTTGACAGACTACACCTTC	CTYHLTDYTF
NA	TRBV27	TRBD1	TRBJ2-3	TGTGCCAGCAGCCGGGAGACAGGGGGTCCAAAAACGCAGTATTTT	CASSRETGGPKTQYF
NA	TRBV7-6	NA	TRBJ2-3	TGTGCCAGCAGCCTCTCTGGAGGGGGGGGAACAGATACGCAGTATTTT	CASSLSGGGGTDTQYF
NA	TRBV7-9	TRBD1	TRBJ2-2	TGTGCCAGCAGCCCCGGACAGGGAGGCACCGGGGAGCTGTTTTTT	CASSPGQGGTGELFF
once	TRBV6-5	NA	TRBJ1-6	TGTGCCAGCAGTTATTTCGACGAGGGCGAAGGATCACCCCTCCACTTT	CASSYFDEGEGSPLHF
once	TRBV30	NA	TRBJ1-5	TGTGCCTGGAGTAGAGAGGTGGGCAATCAGCCCCAGCATTTT	CAWSREVGNQPQHF
NA	TRBV4-3	NA	TRBJ2-1	TGCGCCAGCAGCCAAAGTAACGGTGAGCAGTTCTTC	CASSQSNGEQFF
NA	TRBV19	NA	TRBJ2-6	TGTGCCAGTAGTACGGACATCAGCTCTGGGGCCAACGTCCTGACTTTC	CASSTDISSGANVLTF
NA	TRBV10-2	NA	TRBJ1-2	TGCGCCAGCAGTGAAGCGGGATTAAGGGATGGCTACACCTTC	CASSEAGLRDGYTF
once	TRBV7-2	TRBD2	TRBJ2-1	TGTGCCAGCAGCATTCCCGGGAGGGCTAGCGGTGGGAATGAGCAGTTCTTC	CASSIPGRASGGNEQFF
once	TRBV18	TRBD1	TRBJ1-1	TGTGCCAGCTCACCACCGGGGGGACAGAGGTCTGAAGCTTTCTTT	CASSPPGGQRSEAFF
once	TRBV4-1	NA	TRBJ1-1	TGCGCCAGCAGCCAAGACTTGCACGGGAGGAACACTGAAGCTTTCTTT	CASSQDLHGRNTEAFF
NA	TRBV5-4	NA	TRBJ2-7	TGTGCCAGCAGCTTTATTAGCGGAGCCTACGAGCAGTACTTC	CASSFISGAYEQYF
once	TRBV14	TRBD2	TRBJ2-5	TGTGCCAGCAGCCAAGCAAGGGGGACTAGCGGGGGGAAGACCCAGTACTTC	CASSQARGTSGGKTQYF
NA	TRBV28	NA	TRBJ2-5	TGTGCCAGCAGGCAGGGTTCCCAAGAGACCCAGTACTTC	CASRQGSQETQYF
NA	TRBV11-2	TRBD1	TRBJ2-7	TGTGCCAGCCGCGGGACAGGGGCAATGAGCTCCTACGAGCAGTACTTC	CASRGTGAMSSYEQYF
NA	TRBV28	TRBD1	TRBJ2-5	TGTGCCAGCAGTTCCCCCGGGGACAGGGGCCAAGTGACCCAGTACTTC	CASSSPGDRGQVTQYF
once	TRBV29-1	TRBD2	TRBJ2-7	TGCAGCGTTGTGGGCGGGAGCTCCATCTACGAGCAGTACTTC	CSVVGGSSIYEQYF
NA	TRBV7-3	NA	TRBJ2-1	TGTGCCAGCAGCTCCGCGGGTACGGCGAACAATGAGCAGTTCTTC	CASSSAGTANNEQFF
NA	TRBV28	TRBD2	TRBJ2-1	TGTGCCAGCACGAACTGGACTAGCGGGAGGCTGACCTACAATGAGCAGTTCTTC	CASTNWTSGRLTYNEQFF
NA	TRBV5-1	NA	TRBJ1-2	TGCGCCAGCAGCTCCGAACCGGGACAAATAGGTTCCACCTTC	CASSSEPGQIGSTF
NA	TRBV28	TRBD2	TRBJ2-1	TGTGCCAGCAGACTGAATCTAGCGGGACCCAATGAGCAGTTCTTC	CASRLNLAGPNEQFF
NA	TRBV19	TRBD1	TRBJ2-1	TGTGCCAGTGTAGACCCGGGACAGGGAGCGAATGAGCAGTTCTTC	CASVDPGQGANEQFF
NA	TRBV28	NA	TRBJ1-3	TGTGCCAGCAGCCTACAGGGCTCTGGAAACACCATATATTTT	CASSLQGSGNTIYF
NA	TRBV4-2	NA	TRBJ2-1	TGTGCCAGCAGCCAAGATACCTCGAGAGGGAGCTCCTACAATGAGCAGTTCTTC	CASSQDTSRGSSYNEQFF
NA	TRBV21-1	NA	TRBJ1-2	TGTGCCAGCAGCAGCTACAGGGGTACGGAGTGCTACACCTTC	CASSSYRGTECYTF
NA	TRBV27	TRBD1	TRBJ1-6	TGTGCCAGCAGTTTAAACAGGGGAGGATCACCCCTCCACTTT	CASSLNRGGSPLHF
NA	TRBV28	NA	TRBJ1-6	TGTGCCAGCAGTTTACTAAAATCGAGCTCCTATAATTCACCCCTCCACTTT	CASSLLKSSSYNSPLHF
NA	TRBV6-1	NA	TRBJ2-4	TGTGCCAGCAGTCTTCCGACAGAATCTATTCAGTACTTC	CASSLPTESIQYF
once	TRBV5-5	TRBD1	TRBJ2-7	TGTGCCAGCAGCTGGGGGACAGGGAACTACGAGCAGTACTTC	CASSWGTGNYEQYF
NA	TRBV11-2	NA	TRBJ2-7	TGTGCCAGCAGCCCCCGGACTGGATCGGGGGACGAGCAGTACTTC	CASSPRTGSGDEQYF
NA	TRBV11-2	NA	TRBJ2-7	TGTGCCAGCAGCTTAGTAACAGTCTACGAGCAGTACTTC	CASSLVTVYEQYF
few	TRBV7-8	NA	TRBJ2-1	TGTGCCAGCAGCCCCTACAGCTTACGGGAGTATTACAATGAGCAGTTCTTC	CASSPYSLREYYNEQFF
NA	TRBV28	TRBD1	TRBJ1-5	TGTGCCAGCAGTTTGGGGACAGTTAATCAGCCCCAGCATTTT	CASSLGTVNQPQHF
NA	TRBV7-9	TRBD2	TRBJ2-3	TGTGCCAGCAGCCCCCACCCGGGGGGGCCTTATACGCAGTATTTT	CASSPHPGGPYTQYF
NA	TRBV11-3	NA	TRBJ1-4	TGTGCCAGCAGCTTAGGGAGAGGTGAAAAACTGTTTTTT	CASSLGRGEKLFF
NA	TRBV5-4	TRBD1	TRBJ2-6	TGTGCCAGCAGAGCCAGGGGGCAAACTGGGGCCAACGTCCTGACTTTC	CASRARGQTGANVLTF
NA	TRBV28	TRBD2	TRBJ2-2	TGTGCCAGCAGTTTTAGCGGGAGCGACACCGGGGAGCTGTTTTTT	CASSFSGSDTGELFF
NA	TRBV4-1	NA	TRBJ1-2	TGCGCCAGCAGCCCCTCCGAGGGGGAGAGAGGCTACACCTTC	CASSPSEGERGYTF
NA	TRBV7-9	NA	TRBJ1-1	TGTGCCAGCAGCTCGCCACCCAGCGGTAACACTGAAGCTTTCTTT	CASSSPPSGNTEAFF